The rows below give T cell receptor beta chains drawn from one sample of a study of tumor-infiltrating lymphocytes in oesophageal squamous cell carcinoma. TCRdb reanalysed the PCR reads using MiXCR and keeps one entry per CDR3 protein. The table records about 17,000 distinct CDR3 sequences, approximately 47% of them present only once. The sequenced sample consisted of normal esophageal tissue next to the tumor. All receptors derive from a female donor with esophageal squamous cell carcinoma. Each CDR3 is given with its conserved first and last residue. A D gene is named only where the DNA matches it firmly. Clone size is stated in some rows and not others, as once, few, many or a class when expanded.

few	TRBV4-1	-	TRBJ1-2	TGCGCCAGCAGCCAAGAAGGACAACACTATGGCTACACCTTC	CASSQEGQHYGYTF
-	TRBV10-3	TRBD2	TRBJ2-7	TGTGCCACCAGCGGGCCAGCGGGGCCCTCCTACGAGCAGTACTTC	CATSGPAGPSYEQYF
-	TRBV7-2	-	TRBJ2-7	TGTGCCAGCCGTGTGCGGGAGAGGGGGGAGCAGTACTTC	CASRVRERGEQYF
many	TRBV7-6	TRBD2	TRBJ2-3	TGTGCCAGCAGCTTAGGAGCGGGGTTCACAGATACGCAGTATTTT	CASSLGAGFTDTQYF
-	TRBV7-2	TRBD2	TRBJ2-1	TGTGCCAGCAGCTTAGCTGGCGGGAGCGGCTACAATGAGCAGTTCTTC	CASSLAGGSGYNEQFF
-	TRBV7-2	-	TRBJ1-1	TGTGCCAGCAGCCCGATGATGGGTCGGTACACTGAAGCTTTCTTT	CASSPMMGRYTEAFF
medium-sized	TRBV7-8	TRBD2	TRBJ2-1	TGTGCCAGCAGCTCTAGGGGCACGCCTAGCGGAGGGAATGAGCAGTTCTTC	CASSSRGTPSGGNEQFF
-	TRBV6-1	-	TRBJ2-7	TGTGCCAGCAGTGACTCTAGGCAATACGAGCAGTACTTC	CASSDSRQYEQYF
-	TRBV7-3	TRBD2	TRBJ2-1	TGTGCCAGCAGCTCCTCCGGGACTACCTACAATGAGCAGTTCTTC	CASSSSGTTYNEQFF
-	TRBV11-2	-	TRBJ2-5	TGTGCCAGCAGCTTTCGGGGATTAGAGACCCAGTACTTC	CASSFRGLETQYF
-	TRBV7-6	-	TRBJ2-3	TGTGCCAGCAGCTTAGAGACAGGTTCAGATACGCAGTATTTT	CASSLETGSDTQYF
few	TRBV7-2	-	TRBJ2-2	TGTGCCAGCAGCTTAGCCAGGACGAACACCGGGGAGCTGTTTTTT	CASSLARTNTGELFF
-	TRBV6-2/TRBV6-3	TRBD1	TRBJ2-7	TGTGCCAGCAGTTCCCAGGGGGACGAGCAGTACTTC	CASSSQGDEQYF
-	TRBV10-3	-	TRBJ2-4	TGTGCCATCAGTGAGAGGGGCCCACCCGATCTAGCCAAAAACATTCAGTACTTC	CAISERGPPDLAKNIQYF
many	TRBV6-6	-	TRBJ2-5	TGTGCCAGCAGTTACGACAGCCGGCCACGAGAGACCCAGTACTTC	CASSYDSRPRETQYF
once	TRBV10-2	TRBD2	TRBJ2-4	TGCGCCAGCACGCGACAGACTAGCACAGATACGCAGTACTTC	CASTRQTSTDTQYF
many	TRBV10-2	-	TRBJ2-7	TGCGCCAGCAGCCACTATTTTGCCCCAGAGATATATGAGCAGTACTTC	CASSHYFAPEIYEQYF
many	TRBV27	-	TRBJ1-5	TGTGCCAGCAGTTTCGGGGGAGAACAGCCCCAGCATTTT	CASSFGGEQPQHF
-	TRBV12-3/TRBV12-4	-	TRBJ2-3	TGTGCCAGCAGTTTATTACGGCCAGATACGCAGTATTTT	CASSLLRPDTQYF
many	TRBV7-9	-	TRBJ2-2	TGTGCCAGCAGCTTAGAGAGGGGGGAGCTGTTTTTT	CASSLERGELFF
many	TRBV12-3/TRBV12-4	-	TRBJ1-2	TGTGCCAGCGAATTCACTGGGGCGGGTGGCTACACCTTC	CASEFTGAGGYTF
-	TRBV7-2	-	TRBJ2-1	TGTGCCAGCAGCAGGGACCAAAGCTCCTACAATGAGCAGTTCTTC	CASSRDQSSYNEQFF